The subject of this entry is one TCR beta chain. These data are taken from a study of T-cell reconstitution after alpha-beta-depleted transplantation in children. The authors prepared the TCRbeta library with unique molecular identifiers. TCRdb used MiXCR to reprocess the PCR reads, holding one entry per CDR3 protein. The sample consists of fewer than 400,000 distinct CDR3 sequences, about a fifth of them appearing once. Germline V CDR1 and CDR2: DFQATT, SNEGSKA (reference sequence). This CDR3 comprises 12 residues. V lost 3 bases to trimming and J lost 3 bases, with 7 bases between them. The V gene is TRBV20-1, the J gene TRBJ2-3; TRBD2 is a possible D gene (5 bases). This specimen was PBMCs from the stem cell graft donor, taken from the stem cell graft. This sequence originates from a human donor who donated a stem cell graft to a child with acute myeloid leukemia. The chain's CDR3 is CSASRETDTQYF. CDR3 DNA sequence: TGCAGTGCTAGTCGGGAAACAGATACGCAGTATTTT.